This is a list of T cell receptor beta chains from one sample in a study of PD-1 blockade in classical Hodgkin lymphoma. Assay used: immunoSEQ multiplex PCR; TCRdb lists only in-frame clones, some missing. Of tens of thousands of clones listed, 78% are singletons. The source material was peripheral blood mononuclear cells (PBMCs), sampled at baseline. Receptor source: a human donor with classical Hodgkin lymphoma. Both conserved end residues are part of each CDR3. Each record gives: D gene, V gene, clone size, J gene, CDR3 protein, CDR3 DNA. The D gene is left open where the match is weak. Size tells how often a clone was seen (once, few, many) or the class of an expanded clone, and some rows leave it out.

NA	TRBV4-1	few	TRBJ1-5	CASSQGPGNQPQHF	TGCGCCAGCAGCCAAGGTCCGGGGAATCAGCCCCAGCATTTT
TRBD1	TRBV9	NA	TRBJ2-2	CASSVATTRTGGYTGELFF	TGTGCCAGCAGCGTAGCTACGACCCGGACAGGTGGCTACACCGGGGAGCTGTTTTTT
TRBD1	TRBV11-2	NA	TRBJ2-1	CASSGQGAIYNEQFF	TGTGCCAGCAGCGGACAGGGGGCGATCTACAATGAGCAGTTCTTC
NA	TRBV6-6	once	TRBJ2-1	CASAPGDEQFF	TGTGCCAGCGCCCCGGGGGATGAGCAGTTCTTC
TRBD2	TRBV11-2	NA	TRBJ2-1	CASSLAGTSVWNEQFF	TGTGCCAGCAGCTTAGCCGGGACTAGCGTATGGAATGAGCAGTTCTTC
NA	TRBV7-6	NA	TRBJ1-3	CASSLGLPSSGNTIYF	TGTGCCAGCAGCTTAGGACTTCCATCCTCTGGAAACACCATATATTTT
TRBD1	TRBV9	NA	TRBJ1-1	CASSATGRDTEAFF	TGTGCCAGCAGCGCGACAGGGAGGGACACTGAAGCTTTCTTT
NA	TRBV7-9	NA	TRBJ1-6	CASSFQGYSPLHF	TGTGCCAGCAGCTTTCAGGGTTATTCACCCCTCCACTTT
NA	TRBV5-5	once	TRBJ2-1	CASSPGVNEQFF	TGTGCCAGCAGCCCAGGGGTCAATGAGCAGTTCTTC
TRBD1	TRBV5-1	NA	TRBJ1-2	CASSTQTGTYGYTF	TGCGCCAGCAGCACCCAGACAGGGACCTATGGCTACACCTTC
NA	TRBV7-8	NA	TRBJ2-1	CASSLEVNEQFF	TGTGCCAGCAGCTTAGAGGTCAATGAGCAGTTCTTC
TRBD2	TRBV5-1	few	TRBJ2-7	CASSPLAGDTGEQYF	TGCGCCAGCAGCCCCTTAGCGGGGGACACTGGCGAGCAGTACTTC
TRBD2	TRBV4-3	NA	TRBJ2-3	CASSQELAGGQGDTQYF	TGCGCCAGCAGCCAAGAATTAGCGGGGGGCCAGGGAGATACGCAGTATTTT
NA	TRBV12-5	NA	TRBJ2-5	CASGPGGGRETQYF	TGTGCTAGTGGCCCGGGAGGGGGCAGAGAGACCCAGTACTTC
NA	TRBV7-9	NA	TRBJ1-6	CASSSGSYNSPLHF	TGTGCCAGCAGCTCGGGATCCTATAATTCACCCCTCCACTTT
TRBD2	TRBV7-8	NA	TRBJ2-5	CASSSPQGASGVQTETQYF	TGTGCCAGCAGCTCACCCCAAGGGGCTAGCGGGGTACAAACGGAGACCCAGTACTTC
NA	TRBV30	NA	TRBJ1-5	CAWSVPGRGIQPQHF	TGTGCCTGGAGTGTACCGGGGCGGGGCATTCAGCCCCAGCATTTT
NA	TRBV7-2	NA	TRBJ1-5	CASSLGVSNQPQHF	TGTGCCAGCAGCTTGGGGGTGAGCAATCAGCCCCAGCATTTT
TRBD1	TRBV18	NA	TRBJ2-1	CASSPWLGTGDNEQFF	TGTGCCAGCTCACCATGGTTGGGGACAGGGGACAATGAGCAGTTCTTC
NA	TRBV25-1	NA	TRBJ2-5	CASSEYTGRPKGQYF	TGTGCCAGCAGTGAATATACGGGCCGCCCCAAGGGCCAGTACTTC
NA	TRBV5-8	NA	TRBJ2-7	CASSPRPVPGYEQYF	TGCGCCAGCAGCCCTCGACCCGTTCCGGGCTACGAGCAGTACTTC
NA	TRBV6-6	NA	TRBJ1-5	CASSYGQIPQPQHF	TGTGCCAGCAGTTATGGCCAGATCCCCCAGCCCCAGCATTTT
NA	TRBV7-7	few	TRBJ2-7	CASSLLPMTYEQYF	TGTGCCAGCAGCTTACTCCCCATGACCTACGAGCAGTACTTC
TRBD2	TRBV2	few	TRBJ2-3	CASSEARGDTQYF	TGTGCCAGCAGTGAAGCGCGGGGGGATACGCAGTATTTT
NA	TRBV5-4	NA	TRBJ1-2	CASSFDNGYTF	TGTGCCAGCAGCTTTGATAATGGCTACACCTTC
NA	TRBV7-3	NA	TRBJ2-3	CASSSPVALDTQYF	TGTGCCAGCAGCTCGCCAGTAGCCTTGGATACGCAGTATTTT
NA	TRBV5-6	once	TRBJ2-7	CASMQQLSYEQYF	TGTGCCAGCATGCAACAGCTCTCCTACGAGCAGTACTTC
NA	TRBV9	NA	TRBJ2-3	CASSAHTDTQYF	TGTGCCAGCAGCGCTCACACAGATACGCAGTATTTT
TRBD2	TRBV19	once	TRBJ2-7	CASTPERGREQYF	TGTGCCAGTACCCCAGAGCGGGGGCGCGAGCAGTACTTC
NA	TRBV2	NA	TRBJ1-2	CASSAGNNYGYTF	TGTGCCAGCAGTGCCGGGAATAACTATGGCTACACCTTC
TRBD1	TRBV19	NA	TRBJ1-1	CASSNRDSLNTEAFF	TGTGCCAGTAGTAATCGGGACAGCTTGAACACTGAAGCTTTCTTT
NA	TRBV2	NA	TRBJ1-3	CASSLTGSGGNTIYF	TGTGCCAGCAGTTTAACAGGGAGTGGTGGAAACACCATATATTTT
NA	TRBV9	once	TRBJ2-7	CASSVGTGPYEQYF	TGTGCCAGCAGCGTAGGTACGGGACCCTACGAGCAGTACTTC
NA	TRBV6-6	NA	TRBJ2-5	CASRGVSLKTQYF	TGTGCCAGCAGGGGAGTCTCCCTAAAGACCCAGTACTTC
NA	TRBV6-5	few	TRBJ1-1	CASTVGPSDTEAFF	TGTGCCAGCACGGTAGGGCCATCCGACACTGAAGCTTTCTTT
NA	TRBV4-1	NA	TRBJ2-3	CASSQDLLTDTQYF	TGCGCCAGCAGCCAAGATTTGCTCACAGATACGCAGTATTTT
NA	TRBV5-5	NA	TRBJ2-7	CASSLGGTANYEQYF	TGTGCCAGCAGCTTGGGCGGGACAGCTAACTACGAGCAGTACTTC